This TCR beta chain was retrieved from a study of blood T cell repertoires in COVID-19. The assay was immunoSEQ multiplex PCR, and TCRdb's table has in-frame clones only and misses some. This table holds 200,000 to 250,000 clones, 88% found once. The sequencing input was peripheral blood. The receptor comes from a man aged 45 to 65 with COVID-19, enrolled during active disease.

The CDR3 nucleotides read TGTGCCAGCAGCTCCCTTCGCGGCGGGGGTTCACCCCTCCACTTT. Translating gives CASSSLRGGGSPLHF. The V call is TRBV13, the J call TRBJ1-6; perhaps TRBD1 as D (5 bases). CDR1 is PRHDT and CDR2 is FYEKMQ in the germline V gene (reference sequence). V lost 4 bases to trimming and J lost 9 bases, with 16 bases between them. This CDR3 is built from 15 residues.